The 29 T cell receptor beta chains listed next were all sequenced from one sample in a study of blood T cell repertoires in COVID-19. The method was immunoSEQ multiplex PCR; TCRdb's version includes in-frame clones alone and lacks a portion of them. The sample lists roughly 300,000 clones, 86% occurring once. Sample: PBMCs or T cells enriched from blood (not recorded which). The receptors shown here come from a woman in her thirties or forties with acute COVID-19.

A remark on this clone: An end of the junction differs from the germline gene, which may be a read error. The rearrangement joins TRBV7-7 to TRBJ2-5; 13 bases are a match to TRBD2. This CDR3 contains 17 residues. Germline V lookup: CDR1 SSHAT, CDR2 FNYEAQ (reference sequence). The CDR3 coding sequence is TGTGCTAGCAGCGGATCCGGGACTAGCGGGATCCAAGAGACCCAGTACTTC. Translation gives CASSGSGTSGIQETQYF.

This rearrangement joins TRBV9 to TRBJ2-7; TRBD1 matches 11 bases. The germline CDR1 and CDR2 sequences are SGDLS and YYNGEE. Germline trimming cut 7 bases from V and 2 bases from J; bases unmatched to any gene: 8. The CDR3 sequence is 15 residues long. The CDR3 nucleotides read TGTGCCAGCGGCCCTGGGACAGGGGGACCCTACGAGCAGTACTTC. This sequence encodes CASGPGTGGPYEQYF. Full variable domain (missing parts from reference TRBV9 and TRBJ2-7): DSGVTQTPKHLITATGQRVTLRCSPRSGDLSVYWYQQSLDQGLQFLIQYYNGEERAKGNILERFSAQQFPDLHSELNLSSLELGDSALYFCASGPGTGGPYEQYFGPGTRLTVT.

This clone was seen a handful of times. CDR3 sequence reads: CASSPITDRYSYEQYF. For the CDR3, the DNA is TGTGCCAGCAGCCCCATAACCGACAGGTATTCCTACGAGCAGTACTTC. The rearrangement joins TRBV7-2 to TRBJ2-7; TRBD1 might be the D (6 bases). From germline, CDR1 is SGHTA and CDR2 FQGNSA. The CDR3 runs to 16 residues. V was clipped by 5 bases and J by 1 base, with 18 bases between them. The full variable domain, in which reference TRBV7-2 and TRBJ2-7 provide the parts outside the CDR3, is GAGVSQSPSNKVTEKGKDVELRCDPISGHTALYWYRQSLGQGLEFLIYFQGNSAPDKSGLPSDRFSAERTGGSVSTLTIQRTQQEDSAVYLCASSPITDRYSYEQYFGPGTRLTVT.

CDR3 bases: TGTGCCAGTACCGAGGGGGGACAGAGGTATGGCTACACCTTC. Amino acid sequence: CASTEGGQRYGYTF. The gene calls are TRBV19 and TRBJ1-2, with 7 nucleotides matching TRBD1. The CDR3 runs to 14 residues. V lost 7 bases to trimming and J lost 5 bases; unmatched junction nucleotides: 10. Germline CDR1 is LNHDA and CDR2 is SQIVND (reference sequence).

V usage is TRBV2 and J usage is TRBJ2-7; 8 bases map to TRBD1. The junction had 6 bases not matched to a gene; V was cut back by 6 bases and J by 5 bases. Germline V gives CDR1 SNHLY, CDR2 FYNNEI. CDR3 length equals 13 residues. Written as DNA, the CDR3 is TGTGCCAGCAGGGACAGGGTCACGGACGAGCAGTACTTC. Translated: CASRDRVTDEQYF.

The CDR3 DNA reads as TGTGCCAGCAGCTTCGGGAGACGAAGCAATAATTCACCCCTCCACTTT. Its protein product is CASSFGRRSNNSPLHF. V and J are TRBV11-2 and TRBJ1-6, with unresolved D. There are 16 residues in the CDR3. The V gene's germline CDR1 is SGHAT and CDR2 FQNNGV. Between the trimmed V and J ends, which lost 3 bases and 5 bases, there was a span of 14 bases.

This chain links TRBV5-4 with TRBJ2-6, with 7 positions matching TRBD1. This CDR3 has 16 amino acids. The germline V gene has CDR1 SGHNT and CDR2 YYREEE (reference sequence). V shed 4 bases and J 1 base; nucleotides not matched to a gene: 5. The CDR3 is CASSPYRGSGANVLTF. In nucleotides, the CDR3 is TGTGCCAGCAGCCCCTACAGGGGATCTGGGGCCAACGTCCTGACTTTC. The variable domain in full, completed from reference TRBV5-4 and TRBJ2-6, reads ETGVTQSPTHLIKTRGQQVTLRCSSQSGHNTVSWYQQALGQGPQFIFQYYREEENGRGNFPPRFSGLQFPNYSSELNVNALELDDSALYLCASSPYRGSGANVLTFGAGSRLTVL.

This clone was observed once. CDR3 bases: TGTGCCAGCAGCCTCTCTGGGACAGGAATCACAGATACGCAGTATTTT. Its translation is CASSLSGTGITDTQYF. V gene TRBV7-8 combines with J gene TRBJ2-3; 8 nucleotides agree with TRBD1. Germline loops: CDR1 SGHVS, CDR2 FQNEAQ. The CDR3 runs 16 residues. V lost 5 bases, J lost 2 bases, and 9 bases stayed unmatched.

The chain combines TRBV7-2 with TRBJ1-3, with D maybe TRBD1 (5 bases). The CDR3 runs to 13 residues. V was pared by 6 bases and J by 4 bases, with 10 bases between. Germline CDR1 SGHTA, CDR2 FQGNSA. The CDR3 reads CASRGGKGNTIYF. The CDR3 DNA reads TGTGCCAGCAGGGGGGGGAAGGGAAACACCATATATTTT. The variable domain in full, completed from reference TRBV7-2 and TRBJ1-3, reads GAGVSQSPSNKVTEKGKDVELRCDPISGHTALYWYRQSLGQGLEFLIYFQGNSAPDKSGLPSDRFSAERTGGSVSTLTIQRTQQEDSAVYLCASRGGKGNTIYFGEGSWLTVV.

The chain has TRBV5-1 and TRBJ2-2, with D possibly being TRBD2 (5 bases). Germline values: CDR1 SGHRS, CDR2 YFSETQ. This CDR3 contains 14 residues. V lost 0 bases to trimming and J lost 6 bases, with 9 bases between them. Here the CDR3 DNA reads TGCGCCAGCAGCTTGGCCTTGGAGGCCGGGGAGCTGTTTTTT. Its translation: CASSLALEAGELFF.

This chain uses TRBV9 with TRBJ2-3, with TRBD1 matching over 7 bases. The germline V gene encodes CDR1 SGDLS and CDR2 YYNGEE. V dropped 4 bases and J dropped 0; count of bases not matched to a gene: 8. The CDR3 length is 16 residues. This chain's CDR3 is CASSPKTGPSTDTQYF. The CDR3 DNA is TGTGCCAGCAGCCCCAAGACAGGGCCCAGCACAGATACGCAGTATTTT.

This clone was seen once. The chain combines TRBV7-8 with TRBJ1-5; D might be TRBD1 (6 bases). This CDR3 is built from 16 residues. Germline V gene data show CDR1 as SGHVS and CDR2 as FQNEAQ. V shed 4 bases and J shed 0 bases, with 13 bases lying between them. The chain's CDR3 is CASSWGQTLSNQPQHF. CDR3 coding DNA: TGTGCCAGCAGCTGGGGACAAACCCTTAGCAATCAGCCCCAGCATTTT.

The chain recombines TRBV19 with TRBJ1-1; D may be TRBD1 (6 bases). The CDR3 is 13 amino acids. Germline lookup yields CDR1 LNHDA and CDR2 SQIVND (reference sequence). V was shortened by 5 bases and J by 11 bases, with 18 bases between the two germline ends. The CDR3, as DNA: TGTGCCAGTAGTCCCAGGGACACCCGTGGGGCTTTCTTT. Translated, it gives CASSPRDTRGAFF.

This clone has only one observation. The V call is TRBV12-5, the J call TRBJ1-5; the match to TRBD1 covers 9 bases. Trimming at V came to 6 bases and at J to 6 bases, leaving 3 bases not matched to a gene. The CDR3 contains 13 residues. Germline CDR1 LGHNT, CDR2 FRNRAP. The CDR3 loop reads CASGGQGSQPQHF. The CDR3 DNA reads TGTGCTAGTGGAGGACAGGGGAGTCAGCCCCAGCATTTT.

V usage is TRBV5-1 and J usage is TRBJ1-1; 7 positions agree with TRBD1. Germline loops: CDR1 SGHRS, CDR2 YFSETQ. V lost 0 bases and J lost 5; bases outside the gene matches: 4. The CDR3 covers 14 residues. The CDR3 region is CASSLAQGNTEAFF. For the CDR3, the DNA is TGCGCCAGCAGCTTGGCACAGGGGAATACTGAAGCTTTCTTT.

With regard to this clone: The sample contains more than one DNA sequence encoding this CDR3. The V call is TRBV6-5, the J call TRBJ1-1; no clear D gene. Trimming took off 2 bases at V and 2 bases at J, with 9 bases between the two ends. The germline V gene has CDR1 MNHEY and CDR2 SVGAGI. The length of the CDR3 is 14 residues. CDR3 nucleotide sequence: TGTGCCAGCAGTTACCGGGATCTTAACACTGAAGCTTTCTTT. The encoded protein is CASSYRDLNTEAFF.

CDR3 region: CASSLDRGYSYEQYF. CDR3 DNA sequence: TGCGCCAGCAGCTTAGACAGGGGATACTCCTACGAGCAGTACTTC. The V gene is TRBV5-1, the J gene TRBJ2-7, with 8 bases identical to TRBD1. The CDR3 totals 15 residues. With V trimmed by 2 bases and J by 0 bases, 4 bases remained unmatched. Germline CDR1 reads SGHRS; CDR2 reads YFSETQ.

Turning to this clone: At the DNA level, this CDR3 is encoded by other sequences in the same sample as well. The V gene is TRBV19, the J gene TRBJ1-5; 8 bases map to TRBD1. The CDR3 sequence is 16 residues long. The junction had 3 bases not matched to a gene; V was cut back by 0 bases and J by 2 bases. Germline loops: CDR1 LNHDA, CDR2 SQIVND (reference sequence). This CDR3 reads CASSIESGGGNQPQHF. The CDR3 bases are TGTGCCAGTAGTATAGAATCAGGGGGCGGCAATCAGCCCCAGCATTTT.

The V call is TRBV27, the J call TRBJ1-4; TRBD1 matches at 8 bases. The CDR3 loop spans 17 amino acids. V lost 5 bases to trimming and J lost 8 bases; unmatched junction nucleotides: 16. The germline V gene encodes CDR1 MNHEY and CDR2 SMNVEV (reference sequence). The chain's CDR3 is CASSPLLLQGGWEKLFF. The CDR3, as DNA: TGTGCCAGCAGTCCCCTACTTCTACAGGGGGGGTGGGAAAAACTGTTTTTT.

The V call is TRBV28, the J call TRBJ1-2, with TRBD1 matching over 11 bases. V shed 8 bases and J 4 bases; nucleotides not matched to a gene: 9. Per germline, CDR1 MDHEN and CDR2 SYDVKM. The CDR3 is made up of 15 amino acids. The CDR3 DNA is TGTGCCAGCTACGAACGGGACAGGGGGACCTATGGCTACACCTTC. This translates into CASYERDRGTYGYTF.

This clone was seen a handful of times. J is TRBJ2-7 and V is TRBV28; 11 bases align to TRBD1. The germline V gene encodes CDR1 MDHEN and CDR2 SYDVKM. V dropped 5 bases and J dropped 5; count of bases not matched to a gene: 8. This CDR3 is built from 15 residues. CDR3 residues: CASSLIGQGANEQYF. CDR3 sequence (DNA): TGTGCCAGCAGTCTGATTGGACAGGGGGCGAACGAGCAGTACTTC.

This rearrangement joins TRBV28 to TRBJ2-1, with 11 positions matching TRBD2. With 5 bases clipped from V and 0 bases from J, the junction kept 15 bases outside the gene matches. There are 20 residues in the CDR3. Germline assignment: CDR1 MDHEN and CDR2 SYDVKM. CDR3 residues: CASSQTTSGRPSFSYNEQFF. CDR3 coding DNA: TGTGCCAGCAGTCAAACAACTAGCGGGAGACCCTCTTTCTCCTACAATGAGCAGTTCTTC.

This clone has only one observation. The chain uses TRBV5-4 and TRBJ1-2; a possible D gene is TRBD1 (5 bases). CDR1 is SGHNT, CDR2 YYREEE, per germline (reference sequence). V lost 4 bases to trimming and J lost 1 base, with 5 bases between them. CDR3 length equals 12 residues. The CDR3 loop reads CASSDSNYGYTF. The CDR3 region has the DNA TGTGCCAGCAGCGACAGTAACTATGGCTACACCTTC.

This clone was observed a handful of times. The chain is built from TRBV2 and TRBJ1-3; the match to TRBD1 covers 12 bases. Germline V CDR1 and CDR2: SNHLY, FYNNEI. This CDR3 has 18 amino acids. With V trimmed by 5 bases and J by 0 bases, 8 bases remained unmatched. In DNA form, the CDR3 reads TGTGCCAGCAGTAGGGACAGGGGGCGGCCGCGCTCTGGAAACACCATATATTTT. It is translated as CASSRDRGRPRSGNTIYF.

Comments on this clone: The junction does not match germline at one end; this may be a read error. This chain joins TRBV7-2 and TRBJ2-4, with D perhaps TRBD1 (6 bases). Germline V CDR1 and CDR2: SGHTA, FQGNSA. This CDR3 is 11 amino acids long. Written as DNA, the CDR3 is TGTGCCAGCAGCCTCTTGGGGGCACCATTCTTC. Translating gives CASSLLGAPFF.

The V and J genes are TRBV29-1 and TRBJ1-2, with 9 bases matching TRBD1. J was trimmed by 4 bases and V by 5 bases; bases with no gene match: 5. The CDR3 sequence is 13 residues long. Germline-derived CDR1 and CDR2 are SQVTM and ANQGSEA. The CDR3 coding sequence is TGCAGCGTTACAGGGGGCGGTGGCTATGGCTACACCTTC. Protein: CSVTGGGGYGYTF. Full variable domain (outside the CDR3, taken from reference TRBV29-1 and TRBJ1-2): SAVISQKPSRDICQRGTSLTIQCQVDSQVTMMFWYRQQPGQSLTLIATANQGSEATYESGFVIDKFPISRPNLTFSTLTVSNMSPEDSSIYLCSVTGGGGYGYTFGSGTRLTVV.

The rearrangement uses TRBV2 and TRBJ2-2; 9 nucleotides align to TRBD1. Germline trimming cut 10 bases from V and 5 bases from J; bases unmatched to any gene: 5. This CDR3 region has 13 residues. CDR1 SNHLY and CDR2 FYNNEI come from the germline V gene. The DNA of the CDR3 is TGTGCCACCGGACAGGGGCAAACCGGGGAGCTGTTTTTT. Its translation is CATGQGQTGELFF.

V and J are TRBV6-5 and TRBJ1-1, with D possibly being TRBD1 (5 bases). The CDR3 totals 16 residues. CDR1 is MNHEY, CDR2 SVGAGI, per germline. V shed 4 bases and J shed 11 bases, with 26 bases lying between them. The CDR3 region has the DNA TGTGCCAGCAGTTCCCCCCACCGACCCGGCAAGGGGTTTGCTTTCTTT. Protein product: CASSSPHRPGKGFAFF.

The chain combines TRBV21-1 with TRBJ1-5; the table's D gene call, TRBD1, was not cross checked with the DNA. TRBV21-1 represents a pseudogene. The CDR3 is 16 amino acids. As DNA, the CDR3 is TGTGCCAGCAGCAAGGGTGGGACAGGGGGACCACAGTCCCAGCATTTT. Its protein is CASSKGGTGGPQSQHF.